This TCR beta chain was profiled in a study of T-cell reconstitution after alpha-beta-depleted transplantation in children. The V end lost 2 bases, the J end lost 10 bases, and 8 bases lay between the germline ends. This CDR3 spans 11 amino acids. The germline CDR1 and CDR2 sequences are ENHRY and SYGVKD. TCRbeta library preparation incorporated unique molecular identifiers. MiXCR, applied by TCRdb to the PCR reads, yields one record per CDR3 protein. The profile shows 300,000 to 400,000 distinct CDR3 sequences, 16% of them singletons. In this sample, this clonotype turned up a few times. What it binds is unknown. Notes on the study in general: In some patients, recipient T cells and intrathymic progenitors surviving conditioning explained high day-60 diversity. Several hundred expanded graft clones reportedly gave rise to the alpha-beta T cells present about two months after transplant. A year had passed since transplant, and T-cell counts and diversity by then came mostly from newly produced T cells.

This TCR was sampled from a male patient aged 2 to 10 who had a stem cell transplant for acute lymphoblastic leukemia, so the T cells may come from the graft donor. J is TRBJ2-5 and V is TRBV10-3, with D possibly matching TRBD2 (6 bases). The sequencing here drew on PBMCs, mostly from graft donor cells, taken 360 days after TCRalphabeta/CD19-depleted stem cell transplant. The CDR3 DNA reads as TGTGCCATCAGTGAGGGGGAGGACCAGTACTTC. This translates into CAISEGEDQYF.